This T cell receptor beta chain emerged from a study of vaccination effects on CD4 cells after COVID-19. This clone has a handful of counts. Its target is unknown. Points from the study as a whole: By a late point after vaccination, infection- and vaccine-induced clones had shrunk markedly through clonal contraction.

The CDR3 loop spans 14 amino acids. Trimming stripped 4 bases from V and 1 base from J, with 6 bases between. CDR1 and CDR2 (germline): SGHNT, YYREEE (reference sequence). Libraries were prepared by immunoSEQ multiplex PCR; TCRdb keeps only in-frame clonotypes and omits some of them. The sample records 25,000 to 35,000 clones, about 74% being singletons. Antigen-specific CD4+ T cells were first expanded with viral peptide pools by the ViraFEST assay and only then sequenced. Cultured cells yielded isolated CD4+ T cells after less than 11 days. Participants were vaccinated with two doses of either the BNT162b2 or mRNA-1273 vaccine.

This receptor was obtained from a human donor who received a COVID-19 vaccine. The V call is TRBV5-4, the J call TRBJ1-6; D is ambiguous. The source was CD4+ T cells from PBMCs cultured with HCoV-OC43 spike peptides, collected after COVID-19 vaccination. Subset indicated: HCoV-OC43 spike overlapping peptide pool stimulation. The DNA for the CDR3 is TGTGCCAGCAGCGGGGAATCCTATAATTCACCCCTCCACTTT. Translating it yields CASSGESYNSPLHF.